The 2 T cell receptor beta chains in this list originate from one sample, sequenced in a study of shared clonotypes between healthy human individuals. Clones were read by immunoSEQ multiplex PCR, and TCRdb kept only the in-frame ones, dropping some. This sample has around 980,000 clones; 70% to 80% occur once, and the top ten carry roughly 0.61%. Sequenced input: memory CD4+ T cells from PBMCs. Sample subset: CD45RA-negative fraction. The source of these receptors is a man younger than 35 in good health. Some clones in this sample may be carry-over from other donors' samples.

This chain links TRBV28 with TRBJ2-1; TRBD2 matches at 7 bases. The V segment lost 3 bases and the J segment 6 bases; nucleotides outside the gene matches: 11. CDR1 and CDR2 (germline): MDHEN, SYDVKM. This CDR3 contains 16 residues. The CDR3 loop is CASSLLIAGNFNEQFF. CDR3 coding DNA: TGTGCCAGCAGTTTGTTAATAGCGGGCAACTTCAATGAGCAGTTCTTC.

The rearrangement uses TRBV7-7 and TRBJ2-5; 9 nucleotides match TRBD2. Germline trimming cut 2 bases from V and 5 bases from J; bases unmatched to any gene: 9. This CDR3 spans 16 amino acids. The germline V gene encodes CDR1 SSHAT and CDR2 FNYEAQ (reference sequence). The CDR3 region has the DNA TGTGCCAGCAGCTTAAGGGGCGGGAGGGCCGTGGAGACCCAGTACTTC. Its translation: CASSLRGGRAVETQYF.